This T cell receptor (beta chain) derives from a study of T cells in Graves' hyperthyroidism and ophthalmopathy. The study's findings and limits: Model output signaled ophthalmopathy a median 6.5 months ahead of onset. In blood, most of the thyroid clonotypes expanded above 0.001 were also present. A model using 13 V-J features told ophthalmopathy apart from stable hyperthyroidism.

The ends lost 5 bases at V and 0 bases at J; junction bases unmatched: 6. Germline CDR1 and CDR2: SGHVS and FNYEAQ. This CDR3 is built from 15 residues. TCR beta CDR3 regions were amplified from RNA transcripts. RT-PCR in the first round (using the HTBI primer set) targeted the TCR CDR3. TCRdb analysed the multiplex PCR reads with MiXCR anew, one entry per CDR3 protein. The sample has some 600,000 distinct CDR3 sequences, 40% to 55% seen once. With respect to this clonotype: Its specificity is unknown.

Aged 18 to 65, the patients had hyperthyroidism that was newly diagnosed and had lasted under 2 months. J is TRBJ2-7 and V is TRBV7-6; the match to TRBD2 covers 8 bases. The sequencing sample was made of peripheral blood or thyroid tissue (not recorded which). This clonotype was sampled from a woman aged 18-29 years with Graves' hyperthyroidism. In DNA, the CDR3 is TGTGCCAGCAGCCCCGGGAGGGGGAGCTCCTACGAGCAGTACTTC. Translated, it gives CASSPGRGSSYEQYF.